This T cell receptor (beta chain) was documented in a study of T cell responses to AZD1222 COVID-19 vaccine. Overall study results and limits: There were mostly white British donors and more females than males, and clonal diversity was possibly underestimated. CD4 TCRs associated with vaccination spanned spike, dominating at 160-218 and 743-854.

In the case of this clone: Antigen unknown.

Germline values: CDR1 KGHSH, CDR2 LQKENI. Trimming removed 3 bases at V and 2 bases at J, with 10 bases between. This CDR3 has 14 amino acids. Recipients boosted at about 4 weeks or about 12 weeks are pooled. Only in-frame clones appear in the TCRdb table, and some are missing; sequencing was by immunoSEQ multiplex PCR. Of 150,000 or so clones listed, about 91% are singletons. The chain employs TRBV18 and TRBJ1-2, with D hard to call. The sequence derives from an adult who received the AZD1222 COVID-19 vaccine. The material was peripheral blood, obtained 28 days after the second AZD1222 dose. This chain's CDR3 is CASSPRRLNYGYTF. The DNA for the CDR3 is TGTGCCAGCTCACCGCGACGGTTGAACTATGGCTACACCTTC.